Below are 20 T cell receptor beta chains sequenced from a single sample in a study of identical twins. TCRdb passed the 5' RACE reads through MiXCR, listing each CDR3 protein once. The table includes 1.5 million to 2 million distinct CDR3 sequences, roughly a third detected once. The sequenced sample consisted of cord blood. These receptors all come from a newborn girl in good health.

The V call is TRBV6-2 or TRBV6-3, the J call TRBJ2-7, with TRBD1 matching 7 bases. Losses at the gene ends were 7 bases for V and 7 bases for J; bases not matched to a gene: 10. The CDR3 runs 13 residues. In germline, CDR1 is MNHEY, CDR2 SVGEGT. The CDR3 DNA sequence: TGTGCCAGCACTCAGGGGGTCCAGACGGAGCAGTACTTC. The encoded protein is CASTQGVQTEQYF.

This clonotype was observed many times. The chain combines TRBV12-3 or TRBV12-4 with TRBJ2-7, with TRBD2 matching over 12 bases. Trimming at V came to 1 base and at J to 0 bases, leaving 7 bases not matched to a gene. The CDR3 consists of 18 residues. DNA for the CDR3: TGTGCCAGCAGTTTAGGCACTAGCGGGGGGCCTAGCTCCTACGAGCAGTACTTC. Amino acids: CASSLGTSGGPSSYEQYF.

The J gene is TRBJ1-4, the V gene TRBV9; tentatively, D is TRBD1 (5 bases). Trimming took 3 bases from V and 7 from J, leaving 19 bases between them. CDR3 length: 16 residues. Per germline, CDR1 SGDLS and CDR2 YYNGEE. CDR3 DNA: TGTGCCAGCAGCGCAAAGGGCGCAGGTGGGGCTGAAAAACTGTTTTTT. This codes for CASSAKGAGGAEKLFF.

The rearrangement links TRBV4-1 to TRBJ2-1; TRBD2 aligns across 10 bases. The DNA end is more similar to TRBJ2-7, so the J call may be wrong. The germline CDR1 and CDR2 sequences are MGHRA and YSYEKL. This CDR3 region has 21 residues. The chain's CDR3 is CASSHKRGGQRSGTGYNEQYF. CDR3 nucleotide sequence: TGCGCCAGCAGCCACAAGCGGGGGGGACAGAGGAGCGGGACCGGCTACAATGAGCAGTACTTC.

As DNA, the CDR3 is TGTGCCAGCAGTTCCCCCCCGGGTGGGGAGTATAATGAGCAGTTCTTC. It encodes CASSSPPGGEYNEQFF. The V gene is TRBV28, the J gene TRBJ2-1; possibly TRBD2 for D (5 bases). This CDR3 is built from 16 residues. Trimming removed 4 bases at V and 7 bases at J, with 20 bases between. The germline V gene has CDR1 MDHEN and CDR2 SYDVKM.

This clonotype was detected only a few times. The chain carries TRBV5-1 and TRBJ2-1, with TRBD2 as a possible D gene (6 bases). Trimming shortened V by 4 bases and J by 8 bases, and 19 bases separated the two germline ends. Germline V gives CDR1 SGHRS, CDR2 YFSETQ. This CDR3 contains 15 residues. CDR3 loop: CASSPNGGVAHEQFF. CDR3 nucleotide sequence: TGCGCCAGCAGCCCAAATGGAGGGGTCGCCCATGAGCAGTTCTTC.

This clonotype was seen a handful of times. The J gene is TRBJ2-5, the V gene TRBV4-2; tentative D call: TRBD2 (6 bases). V lost 2 bases and J lost 2, with 12 bases in between. This CDR3 is built from 15 residues. The germline V gene has CDR1 LGHNA and CDR2 YNFKEQ. CDR3 in DNA: TGTGCCAGCAGCCAAAATCCAGGGAGGCAAGAGACCCAGTACTTC. Translating it yields CASSQNPGRQETQYF.

This clonotype was observed many times. The chain carries TRBV24-1 and TRBJ2-1, with 8 bases fitting TRBD2. The CDR3 runs to 15 residues. V was clipped by 0 bases and J by 3 bases; unmatched bases: 0. Germline-derived CDR1 and CDR2 are KGHDR and SFDVKD. The CDR3 nucleotides are TGTGCCACCAGTGATTTGACTAGCGGCTACAATGAGCAGTTCTTC. It specifies CATSDLTSGYNEQFF.

The chain joins TRBV14 to TRBJ2-7; a weak D match, TRBD1 (6 bases). Trimming removed 0 bases from V and 3 bases from J, with 12 bases in between. CDR3 length: 15 amino acids. Germline CDR1 SGHDN, CDR2 FVKESK. As DNA, the CDR3 is TGTGCCAGCAGCCAAGAAGACAGGATGCACTACGAGCAGTACTTC. Encoded protein: CASSQEDRMHYEQYF.

This clonotype was counted between two and nine times. V and J are TRBV7-2 and TRBJ2-3, with 7 positions matching TRBD2. The V and J ends lost 3 bases and 4 bases, in that order; junction bases with no gene match: 10. Germline V lookup: CDR1 SGHTA, CDR2 FQGNSA. This CDR3 comprises 16 residues. The CDR3 protein is CASSLNLAEFSDTQYF. The CDR3 region has the DNA TGTGCCAGCAGCTTGAACCTAGCGGAGTTTTCAGATACGCAGTATTTT. The whole variable domain, remainder taken from reference TRBV7-2 and TRBJ2-3, is GAGVSQSPSNKVTEKGKDVELRCDPISGHTALYWYRQSLGQGLEFLIYFQGNSAPDKSGLPSDRFSAERTGGSVSTLTIQRTQQEDSAVYLCASSLNLAEFSDTQYFGPGTRLTVL.

The chain has TRBV7-9 and TRBJ1-2; D is possibly TRBD1 (6 bases). The CDR3 extends over 16 amino acids. Per the germline V gene, CDR1 is SEHNR and CDR2 is FQNEAQ (reference sequence). The V gene lost 2 bases and the J gene lost 1 base, with 14 bases spanning the gap. Written as DNA, the CDR3 is TGTGCCAGCAGCTTAACGGGACACTCACTTAACTATGGCTACACCTTC. Translated: CASSLTGHSLNYGYTF.

This rearrangement joins TRBV28 to TRBJ1-3; D is ambiguous. The ends were cut back, 2 bases at V and 0 bases at J, with 11 bases in the middle. The CDR3 length is 16 residues. In germline, CDR1 is MDHEN, CDR2 SYDVKM. CDR3 nucleotides: TGTGCCAGCAGTTTAGCTTGGGTGAACTCTGGAAACACCATATATTTT. Translation: CASSLAWVNSGNTIYF.

The V gene is TRBV9, the J gene TRBJ2-3; D is unresolved. The ends were cut back, 4 bases at V and 2 bases at J, with 17 bases in the middle. This CDR3 is built from 16 residues. Germline values: CDR1 SGDLS, CDR2 YYNGEE. For the CDR3, the DNA is TGTGCCAGCAGCCCCTACCTTTCTATAGCCACAGATACGCAGTATTTT. This encodes CASSPYLSIATDTQYF.

The rearrangement joins TRBV28 to TRBJ2-1, with D possibly matching TRBD1 (5 bases). This CDR3 region has 17 residues. CDR1 and CDR2 from the germline V gene are MDHEN and SYDVKM. Trimming removed 2 bases at V and 3 bases at J, with 17 bases between. This CDR3 is CASSLGSVKGHYNEQFF. In DNA, the CDR3 is TGTGCCAGCAGTTTAGGTTCGGTAAAGGGGCACTACAATGAGCAGTTCTTC.

V gene TRBV20-1 combines with J gene TRBJ2-7; no definite D call. Germline V CDR1 and CDR2: DFQATT, SNEGSKA (reference sequence). Trimming took 0 bases from V and 0 from J, leaving 9 bases between them. The CDR3 contains 14 residues. The CDR3 spells CSARDRWGSYEQYF. The CDR3 nucleotides read TGCAGTGCTAGAGATCGCTGGGGCTCCTACGAGCAGTACTTC.

About this clonotype: A much larger clone sits a single nucleotide away, making a read error possible. CDR3 residues: CASRGQGKETQFF. As DNA, the CDR3 is TGTGCCAGCAGGGGACAGGGTAAAGAGACCCAGTTCTTC. The chain links TRBV2 to TRBJ2-1, with 9 bases fitting TRBD1. The CDR3 totals 13 residues. Germline CDR1 and CDR2: SNHLY and FYNNEI. With 6 bases clipped from V and 13 bases from J, the junction kept 10 bases outside the gene matches.

This clonotype was counted only a few times. V and J are TRBV20-1 and TRBJ2-1, with 8 bases that match TRBD2. This CDR3 comprises 15 residues. Trimming cost V 1 base and J 9 bases; bases outside gene matches: 11. Germline CDR1 and CDR2: DFQATT and SNEGSKA (reference sequence). The CDR3 nucleotides read TGCAGTGCTAGAGCCCTAGCGGGCCTTGGTATTGAGCAGTTCTTC. Its translation: CSARALAGLGIEQFF.

This clonotype was observed a handful of times. The chain has TRBV15 and TRBJ2-3, with TRBD2 identical over 10 bases. CDR3 length: 17 amino acids. Germline V gene data show CDR1 as LNHNV and CDR2 as YYDKDF (reference sequence). Trimming cost V 1 base and J 4 bases; bases outside gene matches: 8. CDR3 loop: CATSRALTSGIADTQYF. CDR3 nucleotides: TGTGCCACCAGCAGAGCACTTACTAGCGGGATTGCAGATACGCAGTATTTT.

This chain links TRBV5-1 with TRBJ2-3; 11 nucleotides match TRBD2. The germline CDR1 and CDR2 sequences are SGHRS and YFSETQ. This CDR3 has 15 residues. Germline trimming cut 9 bases from V and 4 bases from J; bases unmatched to any gene: 10. This chain's CDR3 is CATSIAGGRSDTQYF. The CDR3 bases are TGCGCCACTTCCATAGCGGGAGGGCGATCAGATACGCAGTATTTT. Full variable domain (remainder filled in from reference TRBV5-1 and TRBJ2-3): KAGVTQTPRYLIKTRGQQVTLSCSPISGHRSVSWYQQTPGQGLQFLFEYFSETQRNKGNFPGRFSGRQFSNSRSEMNVSTLELGDSALYLCATSIAGGRSDTQYFGPGTRLTVL.

V is TRBV18 and J is TRBJ2-3, with 8 nucleotides matching TRBD1. CDR3 length: 15 amino acids. Trimming cost V 8 bases and J 2 bases; bases outside gene matches: 9. Germline CDR1 and CDR2: KGHSH and LQKENI. CDR3 nucleotides: TGTGCCAGCAGACGTAGCCAGGGGGCCACAGATACGCAGTATTTT. This sequence encodes CASRRSQGATDTQYF.